This is a list of T cell receptor beta chains from one sample in a study of T cells after posttransplantation cyclophosphamide. Repertoires were generated with immunoSEQ multiplex PCR, while TCRdb's copy carries only in-frame clones and drops some. Observed in the sample are approximately 18,000 clones, none of them singletons. Source: PBMCs, taken after allogeneic stem cell transplant with posttransplant cyclophosphamide. The origin of the receptors is a female patient aged 30 to 40 who received an allogeneic stem cell transplant from a related donor, was CMV-positive, and had no GVHD. Some T cells may possibly be graft donor cells. Both conserved end residues are part of each CDR3. Fields, in order: D gene, J gene, V gene, CDR3 length, clone size, CDR3 DNA, CDR3 protein. The D gene is left open where the match is weak. Only part of the rows carry a size: once, few, many, or a class if the clone is expanded.

d_call: TRBD2; j_call: TRBJ2-1; v_call: TRBV9; cdr3_length: 15; clone_size: many; cdr3_nt: TGTGCCAGCAGCGTAGTCGGGACTAGCGAGAATGAGCAGTTCTTC; cdr3_aa: CASSVVGTSENEQFF
d_call: TRBD2; j_call: TRBJ2-3; v_call: TRBV7-9; cdr3_length: 18; clone_size: many; cdr3_nt: TGTGCCAGCAGCTTAGCGATGGGACTAGCGGGCCCCACAGATACGCAGTATTTT; cdr3_aa: CASSLAMGLAGPTDTQYF
d_call: .; j_call: TRBJ1-3; v_call: TRBV7-9; cdr3_length: 15; clone_size: many; cdr3_nt: TGTGCCAGCAGCTTAGCGGGACACTTGAGAAACACCATATATTTT; cdr3_aa: CASSLAGHLRNTIYF
d_call: TRBD1; j_call: TRBJ1-4; v_call: TRBV5-5; cdr3_length: 17; clone_size: many; cdr3_nt: TGTGCCAGCAGCTTCGGGACAGGGGGTTTTACTAATGAAAAACTGTTTTTT; cdr3_aa: CASSFGTGGFTNEKLFF
d_call: .; j_call: TRBJ2-3; v_call: TRBV10-1; cdr3_length: 14; clone_size: many; cdr3_nt: TGCGCCAGCAGTGAGGTAGGAGGAACAGATACGCAGTATTTT; cdr3_aa: CASSEVGGTDTQYF
d_call: .; j_call: TRBJ2-2; v_call: TRBV5-4; cdr3_length: 17; clone_size: many; cdr3_nt: TGTGCCAGCAGCTTGGCTAGTAAACTAGGGTCGACCGGGGAGCTGTTTTTT; cdr3_aa: CASSLASKLGSTGELFF
d_call: .; j_call: TRBJ2-1; v_call: TRBV7-3; cdr3_length: 16; clone_size: many; cdr3_nt: TGTGCCAGCAGCTGGCTTGGGCAGGGCGGGATCGATGAGCAGTTCTTC; cdr3_aa: CASSWLGQGGIDEQFF
d_call: TRBD2; j_call: TRBJ2-1; v_call: TRBV30; cdr3_length: 14; clone_size: many; cdr3_nt: TGTGCCTGTTATACTAGCGGGAGGGTTAATGAGCAGTTCTTC; cdr3_aa: CACYTSGRVNEQFF
d_call: .; j_call: TRBJ2-3; v_call: TRBV27; cdr3_length: 12; clone_size: .; cdr3_nt: TGTGCCAGCAGTTCCAGAACAGATACGCAGTATTTT; cdr3_aa: CASSSRTDTQYF
d_call: TRBD2; j_call: TRBJ2-7; v_call: TRBV6-1; cdr3_length: 13; clone_size: few; cdr3_nt: TGTGCCAGCAGCAACTTGGCGGGGGTCGAGCAGTACTTC; cdr3_aa: CASSNLAGVEQYF
d_call: TRBD1; j_call: TRBJ2-7; v_call: TRBV28; cdr3_length: 15; clone_size: few; cdr3_nt: TGTGCCAGCAGTTTAGGGGGGACAGGGGGGCACGAGCAGTACTTC; cdr3_aa: CASSLGGTGGHEQYF
d_call: .; j_call: TRBJ2-7; v_call: TRBV7-8; cdr3_length: 15; clone_size: .; cdr3_nt: TGTGCCAGCAGCTCGATTGGACTACTTTCCTACGAGCAGTACTTC; cdr3_aa: CASSSIGLLSYEQYF
d_call: .; j_call: TRBJ2-5; v_call: TRBV5-4; cdr3_length: 14; clone_size: many; cdr3_nt: TGTGCCAGCAGCTTTGAAGACTTCCAAGAGACCCAGTACTTC; cdr3_aa: CASSFEDFQETQYF
d_call: TRBD1; j_call: TRBJ2-5; v_call: TRBV7-9; cdr3_length: 15; clone_size: .; cdr3_nt: TGTGCCAGTCCTCCGGGGACAGGGCCTCAAGAGACCCAGTACTTC; cdr3_aa: CASPPGTGPQETQYF
d_call: .; j_call: TRBJ1-2; v_call: TRBV27; cdr3_length: 15; clone_size: many; cdr3_nt: TGTGCCAGCAGAGCCACCTGGAGGGGAGCCTATGGCTACACCTTC; cdr3_aa: CASRATWRGAYGYTF
d_call: .; j_call: TRBJ2-7; v_call: TRBV10-3; cdr3_length: 14; clone_size: many; cdr3_nt: TGTGCCATCAGTGAGGATCAGAGGCAATACGAGCAGTACTTC; cdr3_aa: CAISEDQRQYEQYF
d_call: .; j_call: TRBJ1-1; v_call: TRBV28; cdr3_length: 10; clone_size: many; cdr3_nt: TGTGCCAGCAGTTTCAGGGTAGCTTTCTTT; cdr3_aa: CASSFRVAFF
d_call: .; j_call: TRBJ2-1; v_call: TRBV4-1; cdr3_length: 16; clone_size: many; cdr3_nt: TGCGCCAGCAGCCAAACGAGGACAGCGAAATACAATGAGCAGTTCTTC; cdr3_aa: CASSQTRTAKYNEQFF
d_call: TRBD1; j_call: TRBJ1-4; v_call: TRBV5-1; cdr3_length: 16; clone_size: many; cdr3_nt: TGCGCCAGCAGCTTGGATATCGGACAGGGGGCAGAAAAACTGTTTTTT; cdr3_aa: CASSLDIGQGAEKLFF
d_call: .; j_call: TRBJ2-3; v_call: TRBV11-2; cdr3_length: 20; clone_size: many; cdr3_nt: TGTGCCAGCAGCTTAGAGCTTTCTCCGACAGGCGGCCGTCCTACAGATACGCAGTATTTT; cdr3_aa: CASSLELSPTGGRPTDTQYF
d_call: TRBD2; j_call: TRBJ2-7; v_call: TRBV15; cdr3_length: 16; clone_size: many; cdr3_nt: TGTGCCACCAGCAGAGATCGTGAGCGGGAGATCTACGAGCAGTACTTC; cdr3_aa: CATSRDREREIYEQYF
d_call: .; j_call: TRBJ1-5; v_call: TRBV4-1; cdr3_length: 14; clone_size: many; cdr3_nt: TGCGCCAGCAGCCAAGGGAGAGGGAATCAGCCCCAGCATTTT; cdr3_aa: CASSQGRGNQPQHF
d_call: .; j_call: TRBJ2-7; v_call: TRBV7-3; cdr3_length: 14; clone_size: many; cdr3_nt: TGTGCCAGCAGCCCTCAGGCGGGATCCTACGAGCAGTACTTC; cdr3_aa: CASSPQAGSYEQYF
d_call: .; j_call: TRBJ2-7; v_call: TRBV6-6; cdr3_length: 15; clone_size: many; cdr3_nt: TGTGCCAGCAGTTACGTTCGGGACAAGTTCTACGAGCAGTACTTC; cdr3_aa: CASSYVRDKFYEQYF
d_call: TRBD2; j_call: TRBJ2-1; v_call: TRBV4-3; cdr3_length: 16; clone_size: many; cdr3_nt: TGCGCCAGCAAGGCCGGGACTAGCGGAGCCTACAATGAGCAGTTCTTC; cdr3_aa: CASKAGTSGAYNEQFF
d_call: .; j_call: TRBJ1-4; v_call: TRBV6-1; cdr3_length: 14; clone_size: many; cdr3_nt: TGTGCCAGCATGGGGACCGCGCGTGGGGGGAAACTGTTTTTT; cdr3_aa: CASMGTARGGKLFF
d_call: .; j_call: TRBJ1-1; v_call: TRBV18; cdr3_length: 15; clone_size: many; cdr3_nt: TGTGCCAGCTCACCGAACGCCGACAGGTCCCTTGGAGCTTTCTTT; cdr3_aa: CASSPNADRSLGAFF
d_call: .; j_call: TRBJ2-1; v_call: TRBV6-5; cdr3_length: 14; clone_size: many; cdr3_nt: TGTGCCAGCAGTTACCCCGGGGCCTACAATGAGCAGTTCTTC; cdr3_aa: CASSYPGAYNEQFF
d_call: .; j_call: TRBJ2-5; v_call: TRBV28; cdr3_length: 14; clone_size: many; cdr3_nt: TGTGCCAGCAGTATCAGCGGGTACCAAGAGACCCAGTACTTC; cdr3_aa: CASSISGYQETQYF
d_call: .; j_call: TRBJ2-7; v_call: TRBV18; cdr3_length: 12; clone_size: many; cdr3_nt: TGTGCCAGCTCACCCGGACAGAGCGAGCAGTACTTC; cdr3_aa: CASSPGQSEQYF
d_call: .; j_call: TRBJ1-5; v_call: TRBV27; cdr3_length: 21; clone_size: many; cdr3_nt: TGTGCCAGAACTCCGGTTGTCCCGGGACATCACCGCCCTTATAGCAATCAGCCCCAGCATTTT; cdr3_aa: CARTPVVPGHHRPYSNQPQHF
d_call: .; j_call: TRBJ2-2; v_call: TRBV7-9; cdr3_length: 15; clone_size: many; cdr3_nt: TGTGCCAGCAGCCTACAGGCTGCGAACACCGGGGAGCTGTTTTTT; cdr3_aa: CASSLQAANTGELFF
d_call: .; j_call: TRBJ2-2; v_call: TRBV18; cdr3_length: 16; clone_size: many; cdr3_nt: TGTGCCAGCTCACCACCGTCAGGGCCGAACACCGGGGAGCTGTTTTTT; cdr3_aa: CASSPPSGPNTGELFF
d_call: .; j_call: TRBJ2-1; v_call: TRBV30; cdr3_length: 12; clone_size: many; cdr3_nt: TGTGCCTGGAGCTCAGCGTACAATGAGCAGTTCTTC; cdr3_aa: CAWSSAYNEQFF
d_call: TRBD2; j_call: TRBJ2-3; v_call: TRBV4-1; cdr3_length: 16; clone_size: many; cdr3_nt: TGCGCCAGCAGCTCACCAGCGGGAGGGCCTGTAGATACGCAGTATTTT; cdr3_aa: CASSSPAGGPVDTQYF
d_call: .; j_call: TRBJ2-3; v_call: TRBV5-8; cdr3_length: 17; clone_size: many; cdr3_nt: TGTGCCAGCAGCCGTGCTCGGGGGACAGCCAAGACAGATACGCAGTATTTT; cdr3_aa: CASSRARGTAKTDTQYF
d_call: .; j_call: TRBJ2-1; v_call: TRBV29-1; cdr3_length: 13; clone_size: many; cdr3_nt: TGCAGCGTTGTCCTAGCCGACTACAATGAGCAGTTCTTC; cdr3_aa: CSVVLADYNEQFF
d_call: TRBD2; j_call: TRBJ2-7; v_call: TRBV27; cdr3_length: 15; clone_size: many; cdr3_nt: TGTGCCAGCAGTTGGAGTAGCGGGGCAACCTACGAGCAGTACTTC; cdr3_aa: CASSWSSGATYEQYF
d_call: .; j_call: TRBJ2-7; v_call: TRBV2; cdr3_length: 12; clone_size: .; cdr3_nt: TGTGCCAGCAGTGAATATGGAGGCGAGCAGTACTTC; cdr3_aa: CASSEYGGEQYF
d_call: TRBD2; j_call: TRBJ2-3; v_call: TRBV10-3; cdr3_length: 10; clone_size: many; cdr3_nt: TGTGCCTGCGGGGGAGATACGCAGTATTTT; cdr3_aa: CACGGDTQYF
d_call: TRBD2; j_call: TRBJ2-3; v_call: TRBV19; cdr3_length: 14; clone_size: many; cdr3_nt: TGTGCCAGTGGGGGGGGGACGCACACAGATACGCAGTATTTT; cdr3_aa: CASGGGTHTDTQYF
d_call: .; j_call: TRBJ2-7; v_call: TRBV20-1; cdr3_length: 11; clone_size: many; cdr3_nt: TGCAGTGCTAGAAGAGGCTACGAGCAGTACTTC; cdr3_aa: CSARRGYEQYF
d_call: TRBD1; j_call: TRBJ1-5; v_call: TRBV6-1; cdr3_length: 14; clone_size: many; cdr3_nt: TGTGCCAGCATCCCGGGACAGGGCAATCAGCCCCAGCATTTT; cdr3_aa: CASIPGQGNQPQHF
d_call: .; j_call: TRBJ2-7; v_call: TRBV29-1; cdr3_length: 15; clone_size: many; cdr3_nt: TGCAGCGTTGAAGAGAAAAAGGGGTATGACTACGAGCAGTACTTC; cdr3_aa: CSVEEKKGYDYEQYF
d_call: .; j_call: TRBJ2-2; v_call: TRBV5-1; cdr3_length: 14; clone_size: many; cdr3_nt: TGCGCCAGCAGCTTGGTACAGGTCACCGGGGAGCTGTTTTTT; cdr3_aa: CASSLVQVTGELFF
d_call: TRBD1; j_call: TRBJ2-7; v_call: TRBV23-1; cdr3_length: 16; clone_size: many; cdr3_nt: TGCGCCAGCAGTCTTAGAGGGCCGGAAACACAGGGGGACGAGTACTTC; cdr3_aa: CASSLRGPETQGDEYF
d_call: TRBD2; j_call: TRBJ2-7; v_call: TRBV10-1; cdr3_length: 20; clone_size: many; cdr3_nt: TGCGCCAGCCCGACTGTCCATAGAGCGGGAGGCCCCATAGGCTCCTACGAGCAGTACTTC; cdr3_aa: CASPTVHRAGGPIGSYEQYF
d_call: TRBD2; j_call: TRBJ2-2; v_call: TRBV5-4; cdr3_length: 15; clone_size: many; cdr3_nt: TGTGCCAGCGGTAACGGGGGGAGTAACACCGGGGAGCTGTTTTTT; cdr3_aa: CASGNGGSNTGELFF
d_call: TRBD2; j_call: TRBJ2-7; v_call: TRBV27; cdr3_length: 19; clone_size: many; cdr3_nt: TGTGCCAGCAGTTTATATAGGTTGAGGAGCGGGAAACTCTCCTACGAGCAGTACTTC; cdr3_aa: CASSLYRLRSGKLSYEQYF
d_call: TRBD1; j_call: TRBJ1-4; v_call: TRBV27; cdr3_length: 14; clone_size: many; cdr3_nt: TGTGCCAGCAGTTTGACAGGGTCAACTGAAAAACTGTTTTTT; cdr3_aa: CASSLTGSTEKLFF